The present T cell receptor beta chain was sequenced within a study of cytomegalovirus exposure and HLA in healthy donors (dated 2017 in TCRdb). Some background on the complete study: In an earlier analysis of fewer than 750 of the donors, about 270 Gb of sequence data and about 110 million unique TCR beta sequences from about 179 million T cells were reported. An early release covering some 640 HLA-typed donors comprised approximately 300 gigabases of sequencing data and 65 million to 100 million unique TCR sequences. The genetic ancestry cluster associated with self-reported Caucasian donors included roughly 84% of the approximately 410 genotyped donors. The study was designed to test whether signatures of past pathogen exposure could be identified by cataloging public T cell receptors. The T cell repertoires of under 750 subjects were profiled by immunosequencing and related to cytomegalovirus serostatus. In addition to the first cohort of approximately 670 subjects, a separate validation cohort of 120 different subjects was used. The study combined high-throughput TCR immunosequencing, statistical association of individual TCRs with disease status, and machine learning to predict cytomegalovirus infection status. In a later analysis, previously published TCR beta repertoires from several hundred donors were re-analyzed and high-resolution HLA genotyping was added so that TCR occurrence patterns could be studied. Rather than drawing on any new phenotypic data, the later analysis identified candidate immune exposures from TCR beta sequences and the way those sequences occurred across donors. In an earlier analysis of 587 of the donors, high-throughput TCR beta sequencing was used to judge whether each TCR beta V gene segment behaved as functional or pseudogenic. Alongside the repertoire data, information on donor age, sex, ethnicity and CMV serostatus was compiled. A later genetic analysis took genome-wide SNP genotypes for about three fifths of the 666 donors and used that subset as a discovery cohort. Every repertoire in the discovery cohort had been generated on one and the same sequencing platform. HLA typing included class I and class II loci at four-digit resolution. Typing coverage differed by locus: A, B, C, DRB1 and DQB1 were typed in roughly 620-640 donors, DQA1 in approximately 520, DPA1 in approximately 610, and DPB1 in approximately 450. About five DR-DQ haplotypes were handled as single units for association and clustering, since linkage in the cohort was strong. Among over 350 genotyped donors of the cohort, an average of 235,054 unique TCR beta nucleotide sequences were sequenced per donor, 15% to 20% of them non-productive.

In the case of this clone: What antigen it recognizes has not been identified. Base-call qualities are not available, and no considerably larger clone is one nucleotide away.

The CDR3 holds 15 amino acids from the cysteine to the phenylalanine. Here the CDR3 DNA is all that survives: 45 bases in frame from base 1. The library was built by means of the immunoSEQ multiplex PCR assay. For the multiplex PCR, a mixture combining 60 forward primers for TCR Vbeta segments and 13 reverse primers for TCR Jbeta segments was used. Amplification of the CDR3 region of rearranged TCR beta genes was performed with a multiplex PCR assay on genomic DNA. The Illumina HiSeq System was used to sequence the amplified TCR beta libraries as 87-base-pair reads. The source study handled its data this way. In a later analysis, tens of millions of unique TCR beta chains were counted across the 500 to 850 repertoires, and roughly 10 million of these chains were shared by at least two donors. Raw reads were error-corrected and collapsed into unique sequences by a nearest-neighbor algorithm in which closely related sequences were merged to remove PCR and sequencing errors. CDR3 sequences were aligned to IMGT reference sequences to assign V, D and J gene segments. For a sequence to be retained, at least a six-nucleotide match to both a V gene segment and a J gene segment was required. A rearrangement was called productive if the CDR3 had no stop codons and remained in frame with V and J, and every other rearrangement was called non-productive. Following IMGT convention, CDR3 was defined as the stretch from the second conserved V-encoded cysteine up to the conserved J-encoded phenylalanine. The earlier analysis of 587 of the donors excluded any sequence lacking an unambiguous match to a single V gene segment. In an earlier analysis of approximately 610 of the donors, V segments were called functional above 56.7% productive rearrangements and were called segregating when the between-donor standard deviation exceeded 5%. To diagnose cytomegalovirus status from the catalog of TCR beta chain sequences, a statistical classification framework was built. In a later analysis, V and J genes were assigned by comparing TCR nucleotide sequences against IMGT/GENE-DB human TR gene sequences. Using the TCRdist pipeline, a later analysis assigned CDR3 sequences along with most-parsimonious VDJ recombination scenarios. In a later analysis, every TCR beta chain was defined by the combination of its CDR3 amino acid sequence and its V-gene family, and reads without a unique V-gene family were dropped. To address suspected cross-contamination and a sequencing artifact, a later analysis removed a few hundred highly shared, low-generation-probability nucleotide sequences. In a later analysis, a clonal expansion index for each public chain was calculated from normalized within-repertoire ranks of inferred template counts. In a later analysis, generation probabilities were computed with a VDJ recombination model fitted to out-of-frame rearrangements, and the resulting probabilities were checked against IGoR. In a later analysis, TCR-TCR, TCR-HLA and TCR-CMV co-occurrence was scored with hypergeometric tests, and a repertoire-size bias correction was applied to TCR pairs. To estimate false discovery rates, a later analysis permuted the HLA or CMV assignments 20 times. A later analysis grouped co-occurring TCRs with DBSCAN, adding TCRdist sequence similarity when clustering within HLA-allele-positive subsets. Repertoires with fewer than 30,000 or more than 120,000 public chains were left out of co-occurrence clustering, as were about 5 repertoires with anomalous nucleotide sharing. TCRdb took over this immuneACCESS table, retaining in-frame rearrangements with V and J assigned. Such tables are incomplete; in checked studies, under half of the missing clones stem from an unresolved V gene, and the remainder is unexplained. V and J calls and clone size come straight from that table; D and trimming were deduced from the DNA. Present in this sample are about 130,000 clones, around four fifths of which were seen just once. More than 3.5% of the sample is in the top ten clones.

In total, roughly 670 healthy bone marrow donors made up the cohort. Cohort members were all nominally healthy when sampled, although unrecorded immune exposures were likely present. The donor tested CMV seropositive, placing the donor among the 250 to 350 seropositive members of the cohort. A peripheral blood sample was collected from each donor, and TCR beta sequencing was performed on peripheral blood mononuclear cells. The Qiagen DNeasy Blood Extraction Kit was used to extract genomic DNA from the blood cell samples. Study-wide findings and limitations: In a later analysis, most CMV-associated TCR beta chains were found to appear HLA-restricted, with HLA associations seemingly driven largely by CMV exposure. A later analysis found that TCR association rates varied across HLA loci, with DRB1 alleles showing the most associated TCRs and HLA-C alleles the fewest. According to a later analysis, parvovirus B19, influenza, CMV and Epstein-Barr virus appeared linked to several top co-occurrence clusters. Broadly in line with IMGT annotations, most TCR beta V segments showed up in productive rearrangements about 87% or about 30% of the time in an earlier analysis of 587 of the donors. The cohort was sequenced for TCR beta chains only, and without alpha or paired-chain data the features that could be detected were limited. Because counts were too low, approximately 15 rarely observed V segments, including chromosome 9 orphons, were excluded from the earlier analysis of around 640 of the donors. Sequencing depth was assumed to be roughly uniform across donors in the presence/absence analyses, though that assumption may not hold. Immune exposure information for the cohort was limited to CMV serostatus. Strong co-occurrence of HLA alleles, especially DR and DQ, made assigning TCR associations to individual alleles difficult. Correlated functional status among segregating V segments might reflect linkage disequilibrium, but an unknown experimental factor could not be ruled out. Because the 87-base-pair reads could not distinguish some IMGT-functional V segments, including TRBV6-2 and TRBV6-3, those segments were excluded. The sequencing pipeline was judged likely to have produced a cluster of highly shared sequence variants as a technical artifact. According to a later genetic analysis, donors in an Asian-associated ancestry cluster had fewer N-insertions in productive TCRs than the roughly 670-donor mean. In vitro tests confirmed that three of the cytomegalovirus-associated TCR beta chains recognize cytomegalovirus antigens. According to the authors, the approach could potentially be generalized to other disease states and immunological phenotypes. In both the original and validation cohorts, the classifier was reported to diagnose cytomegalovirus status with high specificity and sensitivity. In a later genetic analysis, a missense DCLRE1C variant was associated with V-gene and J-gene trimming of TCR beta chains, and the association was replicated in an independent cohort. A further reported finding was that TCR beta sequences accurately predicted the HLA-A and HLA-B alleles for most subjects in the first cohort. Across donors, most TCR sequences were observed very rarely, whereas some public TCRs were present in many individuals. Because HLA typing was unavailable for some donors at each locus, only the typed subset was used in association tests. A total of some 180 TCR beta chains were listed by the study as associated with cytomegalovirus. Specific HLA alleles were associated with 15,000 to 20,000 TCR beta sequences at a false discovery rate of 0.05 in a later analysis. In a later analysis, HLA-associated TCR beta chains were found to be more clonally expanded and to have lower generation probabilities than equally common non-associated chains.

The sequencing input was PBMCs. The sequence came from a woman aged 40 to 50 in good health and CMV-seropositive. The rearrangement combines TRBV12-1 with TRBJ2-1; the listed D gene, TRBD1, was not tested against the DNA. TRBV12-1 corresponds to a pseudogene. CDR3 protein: CASIQRGSSYNEQFF. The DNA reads TGTGCCAGCATCCAGAGGGGGAGCTCCTACAATGAGCAGTTCTTC.